The rows below give T cell receptor beta chains drawn from one sample of a study of cytomegalovirus exposure and HLA in healthy donors. Only in-frame clones appear in the TCRdb table, and some are missing; sequencing was by immunoSEQ multiplex PCR. The record lists some 150,000 clones, of which the ten most abundant hold approximately 2%. The sequencing sample was made of PBMCs. The receptors were sampled from a woman aged 18 to 35 in good health and CMV-seronegative. The CDR3 runs from the conserved cysteine through the conserved F or W. The D gene is left open where the match is weak.

d_call cdr3_length j_call v_call cdr3_aa cdr3_nt
TRBD1 16 TRBJ2-5 TRBV14 CASSQDFRTGKETQYF TGTGCCAGCAGCCAAGATTTTCGGACAGGGAAAGAGACCCAGTACTTC
TRBD1 16 TRBJ1-4 TRBV4-1 CASSHGPGQEVEKLFF TGCGCCAGCAGTCATGGCCCGGGACAGGAGGTAGAAAAACTGTTTTTT
NA 14 TRBJ1-1 TRBV14 CASSRTIENTEAFF TGTGCCAGCAGTCGGACAATCGAAAACACTGAAGCTTTCTTT
TRBD1 16 TRBJ2-1 TRBV7-2 CASSPKVGQDGNEQFF TGTGCCAGCAGCCCGAAAGTGGGACAGGATGGGAATGAGCAGTTCTTC
NA 14 TRBJ2-1 TRBV27 CASTPQDPPHEQFF TGTGCCAGCACCCCCCAGGATCCCCCCCATGAGCAGTTCTTC
TRBD1 15 TRBJ1-2 TRBV7-2 CASSLEGTAVYGYTF TGTGCCAGCAGCTTAGAGGGGACAGCGGTTTATGGCTACACCTTC
TRBD1 14 TRBJ2-7 TRBV29-1 CSVERAGGRSEQYF TGCAGCGTTGAAAGGGCAGGGGGTAGGTCCGAGCAGTACTTC
TRBD2 16 TRBJ2-3 TRBV7-3 CASSLALAGPADTQYF TGTGCCAGCAGCTTAGCCCTAGCGGGACCTGCAGATACGCAGTATTTT
TRBD1 15 TRBJ1-5 TRBV28 CASRSGQGRGQPQHF TGTGCCAGCAGAAGTGGACAGGGAAGAGGGCAGCCCCAGCATTTT
NA 14 TRBJ1-5 TRBV28 CASRGQGPNQPQHF TGTGCCAGCAGGGGGCAGGGGCCCAATCAGCCCCAGCATTTT
NA 13 TRBJ2-5 TRBV6-5 CASRYGLQETQYF TGTGCCAGCCGGTACGGGTTACAAGAGACCCAGTACTTC
NA 13 TRBJ2-1 TRBV29-1 CSGRPTGGVEQFF TGCAGCGGCAGGCCTACAGGAGGGGTCGAGCAGTTCTTC
NA 13 TRBJ1-4 TRBV5-1 CASSPATNEKLFF TGCGCCAGCAGTCCTGCAACTAATGAAAAACTGTTTTTT
TRBD1 15 TRBJ1-1 TRBV27 CASSLYRGVNTEAFF TGTGCCAGCAGTTTATACAGGGGAGTGAACACTGAAGCTTTCTTT
TRBD1 13 TRBJ1-2 TRBV5-8 CASSRTGNYGYTF TGTGCCAGCAGCAGGACAGGGAACTATGGCTACACCTTC
NA 15 TRBJ2-3 TRBV5-4 CASSLVDRFTDTQYF TGTGCCAGCAGCTTGGTTGACAGATTCACAGATACGCAGTATTTT